This T cell receptor beta chain was captured by sequencing in a study of cytomegalovirus exposure and HLA in healthy donors. Overall study context: Earlier, about 180 million T cells were analyzed, and 90 million to 120 million unique TCR beta sequences were found among them.

A note on this clone: The antigen is undetermined.

The PCR employed 60 Vbeta primers together with 13 Jbeta primers. Data came from immunoSEQ multiplex PCR; TCRdb stores just in-frame clones and leaves some out. The table records fewer than 200,000 clones, 65% to 85% of them present only once. General observations from the study: In a later analysis, V- and J-gene trimming of beta chains associated with a DCLRE1C missense variant, replicated independently.

Sequenced input: PBMCs. This TCR was sampled from a woman between 40 and 55 years old in good health and CMV-seropositive.

The CDR3 DNA reads TGTGCTACGAAGGCCAAGGGGGGCTACACCTTC. It encodes CATKAKGGYTF. This chain connects TRBV19 to TRBJ1-2, with D possibly TRBD1 on 5 matching bases. Germline CDR1 LNHDA, CDR2 SQIVND (reference sequence). The CDR3 is made up of 11 amino acids.